The T cell receptor beta chain under discussion was sequenced for a study of shared clonotypes between healthy human individuals. Study outcomes and limitations: Investigators expected sequencing depth to affect clonotype sharing among donors.

This clone was seen a few times. Its antigen is still unknown. Germline CDR1 is SEHNR and CDR2 is FQNEAQ (reference sequence). This CDR3 has 17 amino acids. Trimming left V 0 bases short and J 8 bases short, with 20 bases between. Assay: immunoSEQ multiplex PCR; the TCRdb copy retains only in-frame clones and omits some. The sample has about 300,000 clones; roughly 70% are singletons. CD4+ cells yielded CD45RA+ naive and CD45RA-negative memory subsets. This TCR was recovered from a man younger than 40 in good health. Sequencing was done on a sample of memory CD4+ T cells sorted from blood. Noted subset: CD45RA-negative fraction. The chain has TRBV7-9 and TRBJ2-1; D remains unclear. The CDR3 DNA reads TGTGCCAGCAGCTTAGCTCACCTCTCCTTATTTCACGATGAGCAGTTCTTC. This codes for CASSLAHLSLFHDEQFF.